What follows is one TCR beta chain and its context. The antigen is not known. PCR employed 60 Vbeta and 13 Jbeta primers. Sequencing was performed with immunoSEQ multiplex PCR; in TCRdb, only in-frame clones are kept and a portion is missing. The sample lists about 98,000 clones; over 65% were seen once. The V and J ends lost 0 bases and 9 bases, in that order; junction bases with no gene match: 2. CDR3 length: 13 amino acids. CDR1 SGHDN and CDR2 FVKESK come from the germline V gene. This sample stems from a study of cytomegalovirus exposure and HLA in healthy donors. Study-wide points: V- and J-gene trimming in TCR beta was tied to a missense DCLRE1C variant by an analysis performed later.

The V and J genes are TRBV14 and TRBJ1-5; TRBD1 matches at 7 bases. The sequenced sample was PBMCs. The sequence was obtained from a man between 60 and 70 years old in good health and CMV-seropositive. DNA of the CDR3: TGTGCCAGCAGCCAAGATAGGGACAGGCCCCAGCATTTT. Residues: CASSQDRDRPQHF.